This T cell receptor (beta chain) was sequenced during a study of blood T cell repertoires in COVID-19. Study-wide background: Donors in the United States, Italy and Spain gave samples during acute or convalescent COVID-19. In each case, the material was cDNA or gDNA derived from T cells, B-cell-depleted T cells, or PBMCs.

In the study's own analysis: The authors estimated nucleated cell counts from reference gene primer amplification. TCRdb keeps only in-frame clones here, not all; method: immunoSEQ multiplex PCR. The V and J calls and the clone size are those of that table, but D and trimming were determined from the DNA. Found here are about 210,000 clones, 92% of them singletons; the top ten hold around 1.2%. Looked up from germline, CDR1 is SEHNR and CDR2 is FQNEAQ (reference sequence). With 4 bases clipped from V and 5 bases from J, the junction kept 6 bases outside the gene matches. The length of the CDR3 is 14 residues.

The genes are TRBV7-9 and TRBJ2-5; 8 bases line up with TRBD1. Material: peripheral blood. This TCR derives from a young man with acute or convalescent COVID-19. CDR3 bases: TGTGCCAGCAGCTGGACAGGGTCTGGGGAGACCCAGTACTTC. Amino acids: CASSWTGSGETQYF.